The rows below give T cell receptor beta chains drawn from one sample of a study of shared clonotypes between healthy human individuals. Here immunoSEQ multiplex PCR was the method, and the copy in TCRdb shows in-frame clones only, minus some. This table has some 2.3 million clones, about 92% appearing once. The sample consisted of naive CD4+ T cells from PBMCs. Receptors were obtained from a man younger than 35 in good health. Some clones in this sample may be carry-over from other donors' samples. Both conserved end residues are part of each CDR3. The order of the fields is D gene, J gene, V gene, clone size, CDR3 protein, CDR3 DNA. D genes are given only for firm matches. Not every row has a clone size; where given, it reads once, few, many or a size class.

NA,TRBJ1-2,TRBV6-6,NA,CASGAGGPPYGYTF,TGTGCCAGCGGGGCCGGGGGGCCCCCTTATGGCTACACCTTC
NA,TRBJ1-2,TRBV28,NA,CASSSPGTDYGYTF,TGTGCCAGCAGTTCCCCCGGGACGGACTATGGCTACACCTTC
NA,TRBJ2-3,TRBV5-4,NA,CASSEQSGWWDTQYF,TGTGCCAGCAGCGAACAGTCGGGGTGGTGGGATACGCAGTATTTT
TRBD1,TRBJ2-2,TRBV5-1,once,CASSPTGVGELFF,TGCGCCAGCAGCCCGACAGGGGTCGGGGAGCTGTTTTTT
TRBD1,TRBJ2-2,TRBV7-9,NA,CASSLWTGIIGELFF,TGTGCCAGCAGCTTGTGGACAGGGATTATCGGGGAGCTGTTTTTT
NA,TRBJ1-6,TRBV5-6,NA,CASSGRGGSSPLHF,TGTGCCAGCAGCGGAAGGGGGGGTAGCTCACCCCTCCACTTT
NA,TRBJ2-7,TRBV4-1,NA,CASSHPTAGATYEQYF,TGCGCCAGCAGCCACCCCACCGCTGGGGCCACCTACGAGCAGTACTTC
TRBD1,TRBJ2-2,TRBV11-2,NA,CASSADRGAGELFF,TGTGCCAGCAGCGCGGACAGGGGCGCCGGGGAGCTGTTTTTT
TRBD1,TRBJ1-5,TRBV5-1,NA,CASSTTGSQPQHF,TGCGCCAGCAGCACGACAGGGTCTCAGCCCCAGCATTTT
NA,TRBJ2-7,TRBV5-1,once,CASSPTKGRGLYEQYF,TGCGCCAGCAGCCCTACTAAGGGACGGGGACTCTACGAGCAGTACTTC
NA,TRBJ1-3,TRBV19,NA,CASSIQGSRAGNTIYF,TGTGCCAGTAGTATCCAGGGAAGCCGCGCTGGAAACACCATATATTTT
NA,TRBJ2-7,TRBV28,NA,CASSPSGGYEQYF,TGTGCCAGCAGCCCCAGCGGAGGATACGAGCAGTACTTC
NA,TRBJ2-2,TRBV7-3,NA,CASSLGPPGELFF,TGTGCCAGCAGCTTAGGTCCGCCCGGGGAGCTGTTTTTT
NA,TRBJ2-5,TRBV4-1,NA,CASSQVNRQETQYF,TGCGCCAGCAGCCAAGTTAACAGACAAGAGACCCAGTACTTC
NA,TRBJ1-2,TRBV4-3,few,CASSQLGREGYTF,TGCGCCAGCAGCCAACTGGGGCGGGAGGGCTACACCTTC
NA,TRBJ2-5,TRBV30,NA,CAWSVLVGETQYF,TGTGCCTGGAGTGTACTTGTCGGGGAGACCCAGTACTTC
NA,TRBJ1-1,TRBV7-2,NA,CASSRRQPYSNTEAFF,TGTGCCAGCAGCCGAAGACAACCCTACTCGAACACTGAAGCTTTCTTT
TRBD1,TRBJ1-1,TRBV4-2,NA,CASSQHAGRDRTEAFF,TGTGCCAGCAGCCAACACGCAGGCCGGGACAGAACTGAAGCTTTCTTT
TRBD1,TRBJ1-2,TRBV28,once,CASSPGQAYTF,TGTGCCAGCAGTCCTGGACAGGCCTACACCTTC
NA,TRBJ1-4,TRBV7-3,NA,CASSLERAAEKLFF,TGTGCCAGCAGCTTAGAGCGGGCGGCCGAAAAACTGTTTTTT
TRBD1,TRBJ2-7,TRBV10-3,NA,CAIREGAGYEQYF,TGTGCCATCAGAGAGGGGGCAGGCTACGAGCAGTACTTC
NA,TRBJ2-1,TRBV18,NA,CASSPRLSSYNEQFF,TGTGCCAGCTCACCGCGCCTTAGCTCCTACAATGAGCAGTTCTTC
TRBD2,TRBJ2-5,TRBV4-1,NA,CASSQGVLASGSTETQYF,TGCGCCAGCAGCCAAGGTGTTTTGGCTAGCGGGAGCACGGAGACCCAGTACTTC
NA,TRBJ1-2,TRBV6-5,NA,CATTEGIRGYTF,TGTGCTACCACAGAGGGAATTCGAGGCTACACCTTC
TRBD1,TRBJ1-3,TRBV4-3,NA,CASSQTGDSGNTIYF,TGCGCCAGCAGCCAAACAGGGGACTCTGGAAACACCATATATTTT
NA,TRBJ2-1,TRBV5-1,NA,CASSLTQVPGDEQFF,TGCGCCAGCAGCTTGACCCAGGTTCCGGGGGATGAGCAGTTCTTC
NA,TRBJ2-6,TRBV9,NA,CASSVWSLGANVLTF,TGTGCCAGCAGCGTATGGAGTCTTGGGGCCAACGTCCTGACTTTC
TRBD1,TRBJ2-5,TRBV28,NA,CASSPRDRPETQYF,TGTGCCAGCAGTCCTCGGGACAGGCCTGAGACCCAGTACTTC